This is a list of T cell receptor beta chains from one sample in a study of T cell responses to AZD1222 COVID-19 vaccine. Repertoires were generated with immunoSEQ multiplex PCR, while TCRdb's copy carries only in-frame clones and drops some. This repertoire shows approximately 150,000 clones, under 90% found once; its top ten account for roughly 1.7%. The sequenced sample was peripheral blood, obtained 28 days after the second AZD1222 dose. The receptors were gathered from an adult who received the AZD1222 COVID-19 vaccine. CDR3s include the opening cysteine and the closing phenylalanine or tryptophan.

j_gene | v_gene | CDR3aa
TRBJ1-3 | TRBV7-6 | CAVAGGTGPGNTIYF
TRBJ1-1 | TRBV28 | CASSRAGAFF
TRBJ2-5 | TRBV3-1/TRBV3-2 | CASSQGQGAGETQYF
TRBJ2-1 | TRBV11-2 | CASSLVHEQFF
TRBJ1-2 | TRBV7-9 | CASSFPQTRGYTF
TRBJ2-6 | TRBV7-3 | CASSLTSASGANVLTF
TRBJ2-5 | TRBV13 | CASSLVGLAGGKETQYF
TRBJ2-1 | TRBV7-9 | CASSPGTSGSNEQFF
TRBJ2-1 | TRBV18 | CASSPSLAGGPNEQFF
TRBJ1-4 | TRBV29-1 | CSVQEGQGAREKLFF
TRBJ2-7 | TRBV5-1 | CASSLGTGISYEQYF
TRBJ2-7 | TRBV5-8 | CASSLSEGTYEQYF
TRBJ2-2 | TRBV29-1 | CSVSGLRTGELFF
TRBJ2-7 | TRBV6-5 | CASKAGGPYEQYF
TRBJ2-7 | TRBV5-1 | CASSSLTSGSHEQYF
TRBJ1-1 | TRBV2 | CASKGQGITEAFF
TRBJ1-1 | TRBV7-2 | CASSLDNRGTEAFF
TRBJ1-6 | TRBV5-1 | CASSPGQGNSPLHF
TRBJ2-6 | TRBV28 | CASTLGAGANVLTF
TRBJ1-1 | TRBV6-6 | CASSEFMNTEAFF
TRBJ1-1 | TRBV28 | CASSLLSGNTEAFF
TRBJ1-3 | TRBV7-8 | CASSLVQSTSGNTIYF
TRBJ2-3 | TRBV5-4 | CASSLWASGADTQYF
TRBJ1-1 | TRBV28 | CASSGWTDMNTEAFF
TRBJ2-3 | TRBV7-2 | CASSLGQGGDTQYF
TRBJ2-3 | TRBV18 | CASSPRRTDTQYF
TRBJ1-5 | TRBV18 | CASSRSDSSNQPQHF
TRBJ2-1 | TRBV7-2 | CASRRGGGNEQFF
TRBJ1-2 | TRBV7-6 | CASSSKTGGLANYGYTF
TRBJ1-6 | TRBV7-6 | CASSLVATDNSPLHF
TRBJ1-6 | TRBV19 | CASSAAPGQGWDSPLHF
TRBJ2-3 | TRBV6-4 | CASSRTSRADTQYF
TRBJ2-7 | TRBV10-3 | CAISERYEQYF
TRBJ1-2 | TRBV6-5 | CASSSNSKGYTF
TRBJ1-1 | TRBV19 | CASVGGAGGAFF
TRBJ2-5 | TRBV30 | CAWGPGAAAQYF
TRBJ1-1 | TRBV29-1 | CSGEKQGDTEAFF
TRBJ1-6 | TRBV18 | CASSPSSGFDSPLHF
TRBJ2-7 | TRBV9 | CASSVGTSGYEQYF
TRBJ2-1 | TRBV27 | CASSLASGSFRFF
TRBJ1-1 | TRBV12-3/TRBV12-4 | CASLRTGEAFF
TRBJ2-3 | TRBV20-1 | CSAGTELTQYF
TRBJ1-5 | TRBV29-1 | CSVQDSSNQPQHF
TRBJ2-5 | TRBV21-1 | CASSTGLASTLETQYF
TRBJ1-3 | TRBV19 | CASSIGSYSGNTIYF
TRBJ2-1 | TRBV7-3 | CASSFTTYNEQFF
TRBJ2-4 | TRBV14 | CASSAARNIQYF
TRBJ2-7 | TRBV6-2/TRBV6-3 | CASSVSYEQYF
TRBJ2-5 | TRBV19 | CASSIAGVEETQYF
TRBJ1-2 | TRBV7-9 | CASSLALSQEPFYGYTF